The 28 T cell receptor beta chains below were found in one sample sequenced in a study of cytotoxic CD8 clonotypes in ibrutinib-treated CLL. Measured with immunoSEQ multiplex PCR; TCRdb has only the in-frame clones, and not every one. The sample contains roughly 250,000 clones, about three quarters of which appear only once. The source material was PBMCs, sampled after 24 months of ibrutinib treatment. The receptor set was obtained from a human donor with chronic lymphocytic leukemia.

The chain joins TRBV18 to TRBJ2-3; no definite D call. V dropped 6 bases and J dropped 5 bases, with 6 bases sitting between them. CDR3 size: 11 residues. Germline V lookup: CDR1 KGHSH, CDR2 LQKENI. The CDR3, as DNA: TGTGCCAGCTCCCCTAAAGATACGCAGTATTTT. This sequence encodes CASSPKDTQYF.

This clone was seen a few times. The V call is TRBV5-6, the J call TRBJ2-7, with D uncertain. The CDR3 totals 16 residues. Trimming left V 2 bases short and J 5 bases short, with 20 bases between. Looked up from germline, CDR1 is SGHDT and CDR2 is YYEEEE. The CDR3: CASSFISEVSSHEQYF. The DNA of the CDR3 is TGTGCCAGCAGCTTTATCAGCGAGGTGTCATCCCACGAGCAGTACTTC.

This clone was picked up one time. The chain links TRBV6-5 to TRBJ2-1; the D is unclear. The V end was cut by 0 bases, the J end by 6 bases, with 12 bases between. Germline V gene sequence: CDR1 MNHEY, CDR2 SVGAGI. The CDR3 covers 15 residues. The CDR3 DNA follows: TGTGCCAGCAGTTACTCGGGGATGACACCCAATGAGCAGTTCTTC. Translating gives CASSYSGMTPNEQFF.

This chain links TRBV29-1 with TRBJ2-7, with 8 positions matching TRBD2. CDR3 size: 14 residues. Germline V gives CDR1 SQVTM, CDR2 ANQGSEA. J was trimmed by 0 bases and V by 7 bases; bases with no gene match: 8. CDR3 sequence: CSANLAGGSYEQYF. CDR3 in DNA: TGCAGCGCTAATCTAGCGGGTGGCTCCTACGAGCAGTACTTC.

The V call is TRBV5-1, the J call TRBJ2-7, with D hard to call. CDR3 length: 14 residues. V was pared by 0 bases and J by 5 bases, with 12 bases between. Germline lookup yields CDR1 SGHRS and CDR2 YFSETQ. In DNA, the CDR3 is TGCGCCAGCAGCTTGGTAACAGACCGGAACGAGCAGTACTTC. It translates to CASSLVTDRNEQYF. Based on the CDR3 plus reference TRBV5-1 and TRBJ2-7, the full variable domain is KAGVTQTPRYLIKTRGQQVTLSCSPISGHRSVSWYQQTPGQGLQFLFEYFSETQRNKGNFPGRFSGRQFSNSRSEMNVSTLELGDSALYLCASSLVTDRNEQYFGPGTRLTVT.

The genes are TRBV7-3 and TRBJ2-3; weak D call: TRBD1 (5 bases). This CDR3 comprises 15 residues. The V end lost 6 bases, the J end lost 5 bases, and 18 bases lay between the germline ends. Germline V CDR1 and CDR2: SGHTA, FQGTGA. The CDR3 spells CASSSRSGRGDTQYF. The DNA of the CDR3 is TGTGCCAGCAGTTCAAGGTCGGGTAGGGGAGATACGCAGTATTTT.

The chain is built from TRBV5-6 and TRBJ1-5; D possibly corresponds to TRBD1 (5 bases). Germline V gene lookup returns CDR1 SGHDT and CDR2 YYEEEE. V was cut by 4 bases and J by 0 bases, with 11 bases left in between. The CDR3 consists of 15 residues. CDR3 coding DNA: TGTGCCAGCAGCGCCGGGGCCTATAGCAATCAGCCCCAGCATTTT. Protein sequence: CASSAGAYSNQPQHF. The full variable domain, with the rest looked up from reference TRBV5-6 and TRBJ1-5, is DAGVTQSPTHLIKTRGQQVTLRCSPKSGHDTVSWYQQALGQGPQFIFQYYEEEERQRGNFPDRFSGHQFPNYSSELNVNALLLGDSALYLCASSAGAYSNQPQHFGDGTRLSIL.

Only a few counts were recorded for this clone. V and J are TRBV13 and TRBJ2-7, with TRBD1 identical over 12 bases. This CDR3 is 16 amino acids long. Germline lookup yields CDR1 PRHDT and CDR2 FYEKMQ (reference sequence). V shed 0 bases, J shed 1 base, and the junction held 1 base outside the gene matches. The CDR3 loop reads CASSLGGQGASYEQYF. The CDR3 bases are TGTGCCAGCAGCTTAGGGGGACAGGGGGCATCCTACGAGCAGTACTTC. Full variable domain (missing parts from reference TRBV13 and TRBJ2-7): AAGVIQSPRHLIKEKRETATLKCYPIPRHDTVYWYQQGPGQDPQFLISFYEKMQSDKGSIPDRFSAQQFSDYHSELNMSSLELGDSALYFCASSLGGQGASYEQYFGPGTRLTVT.

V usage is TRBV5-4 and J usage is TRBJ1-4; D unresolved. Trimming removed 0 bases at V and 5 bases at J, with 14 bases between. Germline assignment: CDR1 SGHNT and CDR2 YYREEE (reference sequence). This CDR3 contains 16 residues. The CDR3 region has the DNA TGTGCCAGCAGCTTGGGCGGGAGGACTGGAAATGAAAAACTGTTTTTT. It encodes CASSLGGRTGNEKLFF. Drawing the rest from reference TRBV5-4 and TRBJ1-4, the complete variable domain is ETGVTQSPTHLIKTRGQQVTLRCSSQSGHNTVSWYQQALGQGPQFIFQYYREEENGRGNFPPRFSGLQFPNYSSELNVNALELDDSALYLCASSLGGRTGNEKLFFGSGTQLSVL.

CDR3: CASSVWGGSEQYF. The CDR3 DNA sequence: TGTGCCAGCAGCGTCTGGGGGGGTTCCGAGCAGTACTTC. V and J are TRBV9 and TRBJ2-7; 7 bases align to TRBD2. With 2 bases clipped from V and 6 bases from J, the junction kept 5 bases outside the gene matches. This CDR3 region has 13 residues. From germline, CDR1 is SGDLS and CDR2 YYNGEE.

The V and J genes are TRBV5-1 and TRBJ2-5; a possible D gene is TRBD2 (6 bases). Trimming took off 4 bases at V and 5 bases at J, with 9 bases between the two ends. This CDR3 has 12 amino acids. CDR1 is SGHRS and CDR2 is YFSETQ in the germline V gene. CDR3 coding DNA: TGCGCCAGCAGCGGTGGGGGGGAGACCCAGTACTTC. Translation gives CASSGGGETQYF.

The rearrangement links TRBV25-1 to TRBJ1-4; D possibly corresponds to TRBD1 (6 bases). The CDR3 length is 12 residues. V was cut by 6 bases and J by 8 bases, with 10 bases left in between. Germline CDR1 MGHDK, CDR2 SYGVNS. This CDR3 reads CASSRGREKLFF. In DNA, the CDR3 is TGTGCCAGCAGCAGGGGACGGGAAAAACTGTTTTTT. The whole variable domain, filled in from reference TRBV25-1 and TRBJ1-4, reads EADIYQTPRYLVIGTGKKITLECSQTMGHDKMYWYQQDPGMELHLIHYSYGVNSTEKGDLSSESTVSRIRTEHFPLTLESARPSHTSQYLCASSRGREKLFFGSGTQLSVL.

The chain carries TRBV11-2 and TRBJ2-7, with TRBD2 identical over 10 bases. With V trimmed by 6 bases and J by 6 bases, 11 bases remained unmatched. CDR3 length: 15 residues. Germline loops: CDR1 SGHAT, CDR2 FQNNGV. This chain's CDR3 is CASSPRLAGDIEQYF. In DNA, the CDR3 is TGTGCCAGCAGTCCGAGACTAGCGGGTGACATCGAGCAGTACTTC.

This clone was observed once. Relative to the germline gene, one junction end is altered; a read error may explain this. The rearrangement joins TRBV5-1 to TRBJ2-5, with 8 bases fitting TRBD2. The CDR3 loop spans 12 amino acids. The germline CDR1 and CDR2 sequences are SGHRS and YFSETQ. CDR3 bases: TGCGCCAGCAGCCCGGACGCGGGAGGACCCCACTTC. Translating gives CASSPDAGGPHF.

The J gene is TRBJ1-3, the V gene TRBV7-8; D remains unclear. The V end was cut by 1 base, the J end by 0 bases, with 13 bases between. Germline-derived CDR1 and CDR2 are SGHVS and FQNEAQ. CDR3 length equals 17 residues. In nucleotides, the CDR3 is TGTGCCAGCAGCTTAGAGGGCGGACGATACTCTGGAAACACCATATATTTT. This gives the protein CASSLEGGRYSGNTIYF.

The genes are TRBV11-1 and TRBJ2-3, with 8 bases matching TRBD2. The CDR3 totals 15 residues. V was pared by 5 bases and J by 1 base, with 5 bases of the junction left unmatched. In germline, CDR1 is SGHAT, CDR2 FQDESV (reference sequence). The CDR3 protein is CASSDSGDRTDTQYF. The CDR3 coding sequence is TGTGCCAGCAGCGATAGCGGGGACCGCACAGATACGCAGTATTTT.

CDR3 DNA: TGCAGTGAGGGGAGGGCGGGAGAGACCCAGTACTTC. It specifies CSEGRAGETQYF. The chain has TRBV29-1 and TRBJ2-5; 7 bases are a match to TRBD2. The CDR3 length is 12 residues. CDR1 and CDR2 from the germline V gene are SQVTM and ANQGSEA.

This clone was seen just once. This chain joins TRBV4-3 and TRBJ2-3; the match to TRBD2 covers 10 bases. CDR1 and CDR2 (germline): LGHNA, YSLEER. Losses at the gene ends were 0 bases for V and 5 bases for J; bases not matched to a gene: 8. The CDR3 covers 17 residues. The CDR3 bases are TGCGCCAGCAGCCAAGAGGGGGCTAGCGGGAGTGTAGATACGCAGTATTTT. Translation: CASSQEGASGSVDTQYF.

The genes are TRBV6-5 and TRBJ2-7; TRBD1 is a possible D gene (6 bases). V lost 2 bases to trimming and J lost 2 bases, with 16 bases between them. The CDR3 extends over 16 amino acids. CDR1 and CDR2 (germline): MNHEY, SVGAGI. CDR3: CASSYLGQPLTYEQYF. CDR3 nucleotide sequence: TGTGCCAGCAGTTACCTTGGACAGCCGCTCACCTACGAGCAGTACTTC.

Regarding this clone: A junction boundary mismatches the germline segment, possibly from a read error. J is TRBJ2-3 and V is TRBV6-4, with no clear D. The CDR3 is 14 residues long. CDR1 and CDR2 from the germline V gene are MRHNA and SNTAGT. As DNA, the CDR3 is TGTGCCAGTAGTGCAACGGGTACAGCAGATACGCAGTATTTT. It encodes CASSATGTADTQYF.

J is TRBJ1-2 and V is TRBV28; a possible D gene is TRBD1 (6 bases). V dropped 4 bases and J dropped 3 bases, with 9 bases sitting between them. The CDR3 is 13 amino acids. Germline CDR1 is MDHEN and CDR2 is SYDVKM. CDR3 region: CASSYRTDYGYTF. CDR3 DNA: TGTGCCAGCAGTTACCGGACAGACTATGGCTACACCTTC.

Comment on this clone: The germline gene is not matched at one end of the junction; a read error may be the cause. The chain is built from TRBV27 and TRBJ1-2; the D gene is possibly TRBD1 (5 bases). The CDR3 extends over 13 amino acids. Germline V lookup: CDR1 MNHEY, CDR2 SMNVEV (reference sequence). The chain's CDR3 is CVSSPTQGYGYTF. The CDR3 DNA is TGTGTCAGCAGTCCAACTCAGGGCTATGGCTACACCTTC.

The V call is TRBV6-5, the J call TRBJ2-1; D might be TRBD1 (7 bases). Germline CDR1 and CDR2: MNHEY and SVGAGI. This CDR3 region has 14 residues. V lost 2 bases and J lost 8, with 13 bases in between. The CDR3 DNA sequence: TGTGCCAGCAGTTACGAGGGCAGGGGGGATGAGCAGTTCTTC. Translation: CASSYEGRGDEQFF.

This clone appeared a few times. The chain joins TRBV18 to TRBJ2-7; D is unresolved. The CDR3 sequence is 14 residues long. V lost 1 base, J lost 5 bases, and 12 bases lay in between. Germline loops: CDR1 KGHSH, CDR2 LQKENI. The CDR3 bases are TGTGCCAGCTCACCACGGACCCCTCCGGACGAGCAGTACTTC. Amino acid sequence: CASSPRTPPDEQYF.

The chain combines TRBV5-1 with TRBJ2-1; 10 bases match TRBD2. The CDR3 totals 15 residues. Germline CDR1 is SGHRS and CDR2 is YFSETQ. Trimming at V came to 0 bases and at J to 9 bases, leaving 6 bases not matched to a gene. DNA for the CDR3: TGCGCCAGCAGCTTGGCTCTAGCGGGAGTTCCTGAGCAGTTCTTC. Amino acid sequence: CASSLALAGVPEQFF. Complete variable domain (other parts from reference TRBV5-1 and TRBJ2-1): KAGVTQTPRYLIKTRGQQVTLSCSPISGHRSVSWYQQTPGQGLQFLFEYFSETQRNKGNFPGRFSGRQFSNSRSEMNVSTLELGDSALYLCASSLALAGVPEQFFGPGTRLTVL.

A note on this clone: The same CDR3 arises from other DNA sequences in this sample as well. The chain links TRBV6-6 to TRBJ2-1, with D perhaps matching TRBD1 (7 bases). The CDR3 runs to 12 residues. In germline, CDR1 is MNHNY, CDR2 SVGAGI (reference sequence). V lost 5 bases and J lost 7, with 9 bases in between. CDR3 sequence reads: CASSAGGNEQFF. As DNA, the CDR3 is TGTGCCAGCAGTGCAGGGGGGAATGAGCAGTTCTTC.

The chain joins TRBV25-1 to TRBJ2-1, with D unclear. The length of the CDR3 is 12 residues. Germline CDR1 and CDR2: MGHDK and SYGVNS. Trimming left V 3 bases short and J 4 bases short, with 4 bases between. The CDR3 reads CASSEGYNEQFF. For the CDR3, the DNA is TGTGCCAGCAGTGAGGGTTACAATGAGCAGTTCTTC.

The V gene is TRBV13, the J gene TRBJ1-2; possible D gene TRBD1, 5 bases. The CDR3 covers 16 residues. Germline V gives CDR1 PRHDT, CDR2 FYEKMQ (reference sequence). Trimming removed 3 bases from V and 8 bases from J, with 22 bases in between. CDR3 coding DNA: TGTGCCAGCAGCTTTACCGGGACGGAGGATTTGGGCGGCTACACCTTC. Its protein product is CASSFTGTEDLGGYTF.